This T cell receptor beta chain was identified in a study of Ad26.COV2.S vaccination and SARS-CoV-2 variants. Across the study: Ad26.COV2.S given intramuscularly, once or twice 56 days apart.

Libraries were prepared by immunoSEQ multiplex PCR; TCRdb keeps only in-frame clonotypes and omits some of them. Among about half a million clones listed, 89% were seen once. Treatment meaning: over 15 received Ad26.COV2.S at low or high dose, single or two shots; roughly five received placebo; per-sample allocation not given. Following the first vaccine or placebo injection, samples were taken on day 63. The study used a vaccine consisting of an Ad26 vector that expressed Wuhan-strain SARS-CoV-2 spike. The CDR3 consists of 14 residues. The germline V gene has CDR1 MDHEN and CDR2 SYDVKM. V lost 10 bases and J lost 6, with 19 bases in between.

Sample: peripheral blood, taken in a trial of Ad26.COV2.S vaccine versus placebo. This TCR derives from a person between 18 and 65 years old who received the Ad26.COV2.S COVID-19 vaccine or a placebo. This chain links TRBV28 with TRBJ1-5, with D perhaps TRBD1 (5 bases). In nucleotides, the CDR3 is TGTGCCACCGAGCCGGGGGGGTTGGGTCAGCCCCAGCATTTT. It translates to CATEPGGLGQPQHF.